This T cell receptor beta chain was recovered during a study of blood T cell repertoires in COVID-19. Only in-frame clones appear in the TCRdb table, and some are missing; sequencing was by immunoSEQ multiplex PCR. Seen here are about 190,000 clones, around 84% observed once, and the top ten hold less than 20%. Germline V gene sequence: CDR1 LGHDT, CDR2 YNNKEL (reference sequence). Trimming took 3 bases from V and 4 from J, leaving 16 bases between them. CDR3 size: 16 residues. The J gene is TRBJ2-1, the V gene TRBV3-1 (or the pseudogene TRBV3-2); TRBD2 is a possible D gene (6 bases). This clonotype was sampled from a human donor in a cohort sampled during active COVID-19. The material sequenced was peripheral blood. Here the CDR3 DNA reads TGTGCCAGCAGCCAGCCGTGGGGGGAATTTTACAATGAGCAGTTCTTC. Translation: CASSQPWGEFYNEQFF.